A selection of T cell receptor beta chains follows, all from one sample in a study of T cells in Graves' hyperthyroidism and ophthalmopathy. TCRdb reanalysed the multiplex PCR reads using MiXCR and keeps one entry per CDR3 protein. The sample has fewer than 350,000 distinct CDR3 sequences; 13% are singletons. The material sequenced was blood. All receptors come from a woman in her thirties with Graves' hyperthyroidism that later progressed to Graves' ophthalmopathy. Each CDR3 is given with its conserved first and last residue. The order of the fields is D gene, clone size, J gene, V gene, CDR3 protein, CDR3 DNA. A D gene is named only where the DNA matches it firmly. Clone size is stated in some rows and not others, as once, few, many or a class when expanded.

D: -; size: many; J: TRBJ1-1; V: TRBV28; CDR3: CASSSRGVHTEAFF; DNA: TGTGCCAGCAGTTCTAGGGGGGTTCACACTGAAGCTTTCTTT
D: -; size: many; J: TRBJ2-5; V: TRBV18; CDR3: CASSPSADSRAETQYF; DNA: TGTGCCAGCTCACCTTCCGCGGACAGTAGGGCAGAGACCCAGTACTTC
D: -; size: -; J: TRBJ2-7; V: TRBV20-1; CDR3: CSAASSGTGYEQYF; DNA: TGCAGTGCTGCCTCGTCCGGGACTGGATACGAGCAGTACTTC
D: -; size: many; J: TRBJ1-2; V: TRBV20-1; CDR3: CSNQETSSNYGYTF; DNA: TGCAGTAATCAGGAGACCTCATCTAACTATGGCTACACCTTC
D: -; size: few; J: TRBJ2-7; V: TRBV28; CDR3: CASTSDISYEQYF; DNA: TGTGCCAGCACCTCGGACATATCCTACGAGCAGTACTTC
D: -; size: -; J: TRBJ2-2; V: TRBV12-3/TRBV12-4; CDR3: CASSGKPGRDTGELFF; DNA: TGTGCCAGCAGCGGAAAACCGGGACGGGACACCGGGGAGCTGTTTTTT
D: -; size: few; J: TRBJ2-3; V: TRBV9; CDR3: CASSVDGGVTDTQYF; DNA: TGTGCCAGCAGCGTAGATGGGGGAGTCACAGATACGCAGTATTTT
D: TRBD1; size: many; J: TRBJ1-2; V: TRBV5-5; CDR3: CASSLGGDREGRYTF; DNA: TGTGCCAGCAGCTTGGGGGGCGACAGGGAAGGTCGCTACACCTTC
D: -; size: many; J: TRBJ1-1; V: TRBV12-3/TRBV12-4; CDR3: CASTKGSGTEAFF; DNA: TGTGCCAGCACTAAAGGAAGCGGCACTGAAGCTTTCTTT
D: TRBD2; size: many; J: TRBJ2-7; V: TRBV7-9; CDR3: CASSLGSGVMEQYF; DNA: TGTGCCAGCAGCTTAGGAAGCGGGGTGATGGAGCAGTACTTC
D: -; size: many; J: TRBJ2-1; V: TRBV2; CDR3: CASSEDSYNEQFF; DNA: TGTGCCAGCAGTGAGGACAGCTACAATGAGCAGTTCTTC
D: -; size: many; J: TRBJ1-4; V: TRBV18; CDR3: CASSRASLREKLFF; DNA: TGTGCCAGCTCACGGGCATCACTACGGGAAAAACTGTTTTTT
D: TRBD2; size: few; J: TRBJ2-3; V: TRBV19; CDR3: CASSLPAGLAGSTRNTQYF; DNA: TGTGCCAGTAGCCTCCCTGCGGGACTAGCGGGATCAACGAGGAATACGCAGTATTTT
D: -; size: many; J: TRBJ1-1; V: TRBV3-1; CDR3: CASAETGLNTEAFF; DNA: TGTGCCAGCGCGGAGACAGGCCTGAACACTGAAGCTTTCTTT
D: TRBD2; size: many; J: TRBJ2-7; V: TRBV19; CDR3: CASSLAGVAYEQYF; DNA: TGTGCCAGTAGTCTAGCGGGAGTCGCCTACGAGCAGTACTTC
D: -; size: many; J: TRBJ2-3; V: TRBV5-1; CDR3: CASSLRIADTQYF; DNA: TGCGCCAGCAGCCTACGGATCGCAGATACGCAGTATTTT
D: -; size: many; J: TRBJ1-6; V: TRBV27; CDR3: CASSLKGNSPLHF; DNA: TGTGCCAGCAGTTTAAAGGGAAATTCACCCCTCCACTTT
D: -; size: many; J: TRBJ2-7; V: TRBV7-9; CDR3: CASSLGAGYSYEQYF; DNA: TGTGCCAGCAGCTTAGGGGCAGGTTACTCCTACGAGCAGTACTTC
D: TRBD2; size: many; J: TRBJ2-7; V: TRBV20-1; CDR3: CSALLAGPYEQYF; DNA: TGCAGTGCTTTGTTAGCGGGTCCCTACGAGCAGTACTTC
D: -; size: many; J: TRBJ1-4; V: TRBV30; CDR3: CAWVALVNEKLFF; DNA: TGTGCCTGGGTGGCACTTGTTAATGAAAAACTGTTTTTT
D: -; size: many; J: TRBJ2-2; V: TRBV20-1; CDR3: CSARDYYSPNTGELFF; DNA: TGCAGTGCTAGAGATTATTACAGTCCGAACACCGGGGAGCTGTTTTTT
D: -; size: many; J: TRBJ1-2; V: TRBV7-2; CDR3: CASLRGGTHGYTF; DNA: TGTGCCAGCCTGCGGGGGGGGACACATGGCTACACCTTC
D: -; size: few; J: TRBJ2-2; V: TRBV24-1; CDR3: CATTEAFTGELFF; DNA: TGTGCCACCACTGAGGCGTTCACCGGGGAGCTGTTTTTT
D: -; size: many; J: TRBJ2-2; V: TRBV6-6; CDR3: CASSYPYRELFF; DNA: TGTGCCAGCAGTTACCCATATAGGGAGCTGTTTTTT
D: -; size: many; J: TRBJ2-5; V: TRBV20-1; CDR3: CSAREPYQETQYF; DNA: TGCAGTGCTAGGGAGCCTTACCAAGAGACCCAGTACTTC
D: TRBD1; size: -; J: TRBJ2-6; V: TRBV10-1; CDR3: CASSEGDRGSGANVLTF; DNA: TGCGCCAGCAGTGAGGGCGACAGGGGGTCAGGGGCCAACGTCCTGACTTTC
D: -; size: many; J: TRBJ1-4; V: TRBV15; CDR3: CATKHGSPTNEKLFF; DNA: TGTGCCACCAAGCACGGATCACCAACTAATGAAAAACTGTTTTTT
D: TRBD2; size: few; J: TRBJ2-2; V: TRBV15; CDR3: CATSRELAGDVTGELLF; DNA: TGTGCCACCAGCAGAGAACTAGCGGGAGACGTCACCGGGGAGCTGCTTTTT
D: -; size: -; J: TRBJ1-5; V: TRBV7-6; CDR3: CASSLAAGSQPQHF; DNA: TGTGCCAGCAGCTTAGCCGCGGGGAGCCAGCCCCAGCATTTT
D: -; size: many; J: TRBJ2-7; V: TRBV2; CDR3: CASREKGLSSYEQYF; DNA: TGTGCCAGCCGAGAGAAGGGACTGTCCTCCTACGAGCAGTACTTC
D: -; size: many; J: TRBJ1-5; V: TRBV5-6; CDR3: CASSLGPSNQPQHF; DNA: TGTGCCAGCAGCTTGGGACCTAGCAATCAGCCCCAGCATTTT
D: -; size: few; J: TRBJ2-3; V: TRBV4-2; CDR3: CASSLPEGGTDTQYF; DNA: TGTGCCAGCAGCCTCCCGGAGGGAGGCACAGATACGCAGTATTTT
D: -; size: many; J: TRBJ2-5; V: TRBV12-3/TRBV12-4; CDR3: CASSLGLTAETQYF; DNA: TGTGCCAGCAGTTTAGGACTTACCGCGGAGACCCAGTACTTC
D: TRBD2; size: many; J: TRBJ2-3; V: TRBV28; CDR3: CASSSLAGLTDTQYF; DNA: TGTGCCAGCAGTTCACTAGCGGGACTGACAGATACGCAGTATTTT
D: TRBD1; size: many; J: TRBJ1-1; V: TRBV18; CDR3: CASSPQGADTEAFF; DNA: TGTGCCAGCTCACCACAGGGGGCCGACACTGAAGCTTTCTTT
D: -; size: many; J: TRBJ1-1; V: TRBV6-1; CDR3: CASSFEGDTEAFF; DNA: TGTGCCAGCAGTTTTGAGGGAGACACTGAAGCTTTCTTT
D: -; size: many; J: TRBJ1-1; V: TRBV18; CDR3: CASSPPGEGIAFF; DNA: TGTGCCAGCTCACCTCCCGGGGAAGGGATAGCTTTCTTT
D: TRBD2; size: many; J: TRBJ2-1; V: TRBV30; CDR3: CAWGAGVGNEQFF; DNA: TGTGCCTGGGGAGCGGGAGTGGGGAATGAGCAGTTCTTC
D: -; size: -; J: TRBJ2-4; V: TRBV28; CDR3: CASTLGAGRAKNIQYF; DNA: TGTGCCAGCACCCTAGGGGCGGGGAGGGCCAAAAACATTCAGTACTTC
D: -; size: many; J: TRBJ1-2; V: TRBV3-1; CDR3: CASSQVTLGNYGYTF; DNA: TGTGCCAGCAGCCAAGTCACACTGGGAAACTATGGCTACACCTTC
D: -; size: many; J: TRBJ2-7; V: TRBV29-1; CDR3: CSVEVAGQSSYEQYF; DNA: TGCAGCGTTGAAGTGGCCGGGCAGAGCTCCTACGAGCAGTACTTC
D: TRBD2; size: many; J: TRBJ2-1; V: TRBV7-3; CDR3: CASSLLLAGGRNEQFF; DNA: TGTGCCAGCAGCCTCTTACTAGCGGGAGGGCGGAATGAGCAGTTCTTC
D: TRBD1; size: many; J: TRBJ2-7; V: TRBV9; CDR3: CASSVGDSPLNEQYF; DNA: TGTGCCAGCAGCGTGGGGGACAGCCCCTTGAACGAGCAGTACTTC
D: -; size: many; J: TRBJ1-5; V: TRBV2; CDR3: CASGRGGQPQHF; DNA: TGTGCCAGCGGGAGGGGCGGTCAGCCCCAGCATTTT
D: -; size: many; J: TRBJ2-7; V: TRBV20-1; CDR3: CSARSTWEQYF; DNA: TGCAGTGCTAGATCTACCTGGGAGCAGTACTTC
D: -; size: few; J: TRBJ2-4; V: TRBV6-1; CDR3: CASTHGTGLRGPGVVKNIQYF; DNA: TGTGCCAGCACCCATGGGACGGGACTGCGGGGCCCCGGGGTTGTCAAAAACATTCAGTACTTC
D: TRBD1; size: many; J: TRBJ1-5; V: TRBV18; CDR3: CASSPSQGAQPQHF; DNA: TGTGCCAGCTCACCTTCACAGGGGGCTCAGCCCCAGCATTTT
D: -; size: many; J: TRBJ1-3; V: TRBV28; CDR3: CASSLKPGFETIYF; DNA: TGTGCCAGCAGTCTGAAGCCCGGCTTTGAGACCATATATTTT
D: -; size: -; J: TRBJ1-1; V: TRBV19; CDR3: CASSTDYTEAFF; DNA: TGTGCCAGTAGCACAGATTACACTGAAGCTTTCTTT
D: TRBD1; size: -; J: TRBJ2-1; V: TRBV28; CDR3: CASNSGQGAVDEQFF; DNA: TGTGCCAGCAACTCCGGACAGGGGGCGGTGGATGAGCAGTTCTTC
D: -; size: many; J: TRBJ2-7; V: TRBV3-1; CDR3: CASSQVSLVSYEQYF; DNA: TGTGCCAGCAGCCAAGTCTCTCTGGTCTCCTACGAGCAGTACTTC
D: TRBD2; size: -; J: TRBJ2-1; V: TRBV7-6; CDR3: CASSSQTSGGLGNEQFF; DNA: TGTGCCAGCAGCTCCCAGACTAGCGGGGGTTTAGGCAATGAGCAGTTCTTC
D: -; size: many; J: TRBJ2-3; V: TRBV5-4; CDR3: CASRFQGGGPDTQYF; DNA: TGTGCCAGCAGATTCCAGGGGGGCGGACCAGATACGCAGTATTTT
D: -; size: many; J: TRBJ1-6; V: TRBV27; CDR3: CASNQGKGSPLHF; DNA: TGTGCCAGCAACCAGGGAAAGGGTTCACCCCTCCACTTT